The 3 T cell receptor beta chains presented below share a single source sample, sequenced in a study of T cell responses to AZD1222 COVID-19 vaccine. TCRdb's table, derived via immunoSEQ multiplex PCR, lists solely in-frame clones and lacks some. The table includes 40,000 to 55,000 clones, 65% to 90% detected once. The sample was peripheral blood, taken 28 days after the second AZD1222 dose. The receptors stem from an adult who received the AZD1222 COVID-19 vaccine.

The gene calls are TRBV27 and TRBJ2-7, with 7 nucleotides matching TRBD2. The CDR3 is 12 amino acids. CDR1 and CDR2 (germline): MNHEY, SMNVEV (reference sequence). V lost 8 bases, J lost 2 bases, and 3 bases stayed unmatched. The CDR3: CASRDYTYEQYF. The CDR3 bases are TGTGCCAGCCGGGACTATACCTACGAGCAGTACTTC.

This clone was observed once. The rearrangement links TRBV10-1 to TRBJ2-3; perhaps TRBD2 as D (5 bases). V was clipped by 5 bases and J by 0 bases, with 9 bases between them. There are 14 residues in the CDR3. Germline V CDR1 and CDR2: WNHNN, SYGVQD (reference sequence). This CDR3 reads CASSLGGSTDTQYF. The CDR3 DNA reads TGCGCCAGCAGTTTGGGCGGGAGCACAGATACGCAGTATTTT.

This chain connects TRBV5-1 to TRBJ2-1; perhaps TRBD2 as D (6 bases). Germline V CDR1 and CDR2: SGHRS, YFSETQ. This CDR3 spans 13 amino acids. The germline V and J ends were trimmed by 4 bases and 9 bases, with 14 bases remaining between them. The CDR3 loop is CASSARPGGEQFF. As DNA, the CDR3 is TGCGCCAGCAGCGCGCGGCCCGGGGGTGAGCAGTTCTTC.